This T cell receptor beta chain originates from a study of cytomegalovirus exposure and HLA in healthy donors. 13 Jbeta primers and 60 Vbeta primers were used for the PCR. Data came from immunoSEQ multiplex PCR; TCRdb stores just in-frame clones and leaves some out. The sample has around 37,000 clones, about 74% seen once. J gave up 8 bases and V 0 bases, and 8 bases lay outside the gene matches. This CDR3 region has 16 residues. Looked up from germline, CDR1 is MGHRA and CDR2 is YSYEKL. The V and J genes are TRBV4-1 and TRBJ1-4, with 8 bases identical to TRBD1. The sequenced sample was PBMCs. The TCR was taken from a man younger than 45 in good health and CMV-seronegative. The CDR3 loop is CASSQEDRVSFEKLFF. CDR3 bases: TGCGCCAGCAGCCAAGAGGACAGGGTAAGCTTCGAAAAACTGTTTTTT.